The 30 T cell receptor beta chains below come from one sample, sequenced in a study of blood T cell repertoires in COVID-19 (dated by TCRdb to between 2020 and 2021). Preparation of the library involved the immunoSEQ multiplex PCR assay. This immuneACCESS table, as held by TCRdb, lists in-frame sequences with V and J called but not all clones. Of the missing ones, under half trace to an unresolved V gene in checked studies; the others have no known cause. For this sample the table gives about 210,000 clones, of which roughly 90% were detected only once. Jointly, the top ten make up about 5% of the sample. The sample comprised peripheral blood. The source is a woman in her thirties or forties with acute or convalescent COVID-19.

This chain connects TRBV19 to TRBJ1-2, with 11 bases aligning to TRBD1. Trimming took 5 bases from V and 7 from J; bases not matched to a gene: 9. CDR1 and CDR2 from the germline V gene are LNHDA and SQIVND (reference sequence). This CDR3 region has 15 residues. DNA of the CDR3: TGTGCCAGTAGTCCCCTGGGACAGGGGGAGTTTGGCTACACCTTC. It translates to CASSPLGQGEFGYTF.

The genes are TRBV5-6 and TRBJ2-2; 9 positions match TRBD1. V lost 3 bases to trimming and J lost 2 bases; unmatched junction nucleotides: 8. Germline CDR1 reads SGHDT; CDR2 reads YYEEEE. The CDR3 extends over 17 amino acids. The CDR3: CASSSQRGQGNTGELFF. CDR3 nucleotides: TGTGCCAGCAGCTCACAGCGGGGACAGGGCAACACCGGGGAGCTGTTTTTT. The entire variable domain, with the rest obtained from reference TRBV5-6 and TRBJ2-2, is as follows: DAGVTQSPTHLIKTRGQQVTLRCSPKSGHDTVSWYQQALGQGPQFIFQYYEEEERQRGNFPDRFSGHQFPNYSSELNVNALLLGDSALYLCASSSQRGQGNTGELFFGEGSRLTVL.

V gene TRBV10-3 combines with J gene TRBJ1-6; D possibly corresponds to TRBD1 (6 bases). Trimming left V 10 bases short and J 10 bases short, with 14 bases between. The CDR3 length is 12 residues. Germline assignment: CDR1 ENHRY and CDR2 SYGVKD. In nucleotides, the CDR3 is TGTGCCACAGAAGACAGGCGGTCACCCCTCCACTTT. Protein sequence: CATEDRRSPLHF.

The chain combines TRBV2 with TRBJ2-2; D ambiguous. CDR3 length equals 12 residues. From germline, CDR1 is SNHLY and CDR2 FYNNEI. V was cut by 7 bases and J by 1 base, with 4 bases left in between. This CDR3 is CASTGNTGELFF. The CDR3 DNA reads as TGTGCCAGCACAGGGAACACCGGGGAGCTGTTTTTT.

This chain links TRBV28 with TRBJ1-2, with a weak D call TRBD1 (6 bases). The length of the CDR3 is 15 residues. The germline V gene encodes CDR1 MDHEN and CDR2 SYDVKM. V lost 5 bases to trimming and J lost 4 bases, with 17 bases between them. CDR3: CASSPHREGGYGYTF. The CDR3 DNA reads TGTGCCAGCAGTCCCCACAGGGAGGGGGGCTATGGCTACACCTTC.

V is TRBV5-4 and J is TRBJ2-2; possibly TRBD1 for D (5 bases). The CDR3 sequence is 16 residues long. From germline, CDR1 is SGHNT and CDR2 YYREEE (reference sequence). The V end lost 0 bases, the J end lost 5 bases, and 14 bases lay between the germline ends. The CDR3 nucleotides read TGTGCCAGCAGCTTGGGCGGTCAGGGTAAAACCGGGGAGCTGTTTTTT. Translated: CASSLGGQGKTGELFF.

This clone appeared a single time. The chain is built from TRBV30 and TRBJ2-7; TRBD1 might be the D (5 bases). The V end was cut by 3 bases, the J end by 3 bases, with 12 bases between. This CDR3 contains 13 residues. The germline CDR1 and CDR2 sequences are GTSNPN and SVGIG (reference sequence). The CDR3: CAWSQTDLYEQYV. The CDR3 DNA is TGTGCCTGGAGCCAGACAGACCTCTACGAGCAGTACGTC.

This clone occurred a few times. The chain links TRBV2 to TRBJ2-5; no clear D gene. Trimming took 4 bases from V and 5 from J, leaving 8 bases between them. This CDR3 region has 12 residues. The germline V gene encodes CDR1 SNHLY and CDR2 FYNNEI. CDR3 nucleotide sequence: TGTGCCAGCAGTGCTGGGCTTGAGACCCAGTACTTC. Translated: CASSAGLETQYF.

CDR3 region: CASRRQGGGYTF. In DNA, the CDR3 is TGTGCCAGCAGAAGACAGGGGGGAGGCTACACCTTC. The chain employs TRBV6-5 and TRBJ1-2; TRBD1 aligns across 9 bases. Trimming at V came to 6 bases and at J to 8 bases, leaving 4 bases not matched to a gene. The CDR3 covers 12 residues. Germline-derived CDR1 and CDR2 are MNHEY and SVGAGI.

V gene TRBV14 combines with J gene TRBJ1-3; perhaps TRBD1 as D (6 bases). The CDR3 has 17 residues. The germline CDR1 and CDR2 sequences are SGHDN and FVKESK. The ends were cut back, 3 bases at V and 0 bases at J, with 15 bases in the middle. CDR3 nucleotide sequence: TGTGCCAGCAGCCACCGGGGGGCCTTCGTCTCTGGAAACACCATATATTTT. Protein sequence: CASSHRGAFVSGNTIYF.

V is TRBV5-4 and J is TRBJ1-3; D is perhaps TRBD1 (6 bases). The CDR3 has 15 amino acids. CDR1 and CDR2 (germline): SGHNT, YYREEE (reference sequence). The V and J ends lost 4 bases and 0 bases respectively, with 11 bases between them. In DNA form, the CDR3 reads TGTGCCAGCAGCGTCGACAGGCACTCTGGAAACACCATATATTTT. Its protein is CASSVDRHSGNTIYF.

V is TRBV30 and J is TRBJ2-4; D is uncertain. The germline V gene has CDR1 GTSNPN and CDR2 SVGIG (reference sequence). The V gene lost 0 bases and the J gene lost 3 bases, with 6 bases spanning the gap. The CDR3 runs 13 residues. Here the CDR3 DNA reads TGTGCCTGGAGTGTAGCTAGCAAAAACATTCAGTACTTC. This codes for CAWSVASKNIQYF.

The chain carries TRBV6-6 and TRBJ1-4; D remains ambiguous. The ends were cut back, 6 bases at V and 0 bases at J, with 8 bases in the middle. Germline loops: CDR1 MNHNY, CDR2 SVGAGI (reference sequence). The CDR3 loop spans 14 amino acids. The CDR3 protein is CASSYGSTNEKLFF. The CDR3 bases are TGTGCCAGCAGCTACGGCTCAACTAATGAAAAACTGTTTTTT.

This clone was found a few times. CDR3 in amino acids: CASSLRTSATHTGELFF. Here the CDR3 DNA reads TGTGCCAGCAGCTTAAGAACTAGCGCGACCCACACCGGGGAGCTGTTTTTT. V and J are TRBV7-2 and TRBJ2-2; 7 positions agree with TRBD2. The germline gives CDR1 SGHTA, CDR2 FQGNSA. The J segment lost 3 bases and the V segment lost 2 bases, leaving 9 bases of the junction unmatched. The CDR3 runs 17 residues. The full variable domain, with the rest looked up from reference TRBV7-2 and TRBJ2-2, is GAGVSQSPSNKVTEKGKDVELRCDPISGHTALYWYRQSLGQGLEFLIYFQGNSAPDKSGLPSDRFSAERTGGSVSTLTIQRTQQEDSAVYLCASSLRTSATHTGELFFGEGSRLTVL.

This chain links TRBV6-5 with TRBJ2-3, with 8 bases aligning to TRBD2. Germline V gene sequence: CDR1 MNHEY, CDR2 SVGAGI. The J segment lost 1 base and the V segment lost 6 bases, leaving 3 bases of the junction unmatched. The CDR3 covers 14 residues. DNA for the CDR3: TGTGCCAGCAGCCCGGGGGGGGGCACAGATACGCAGTATTTT. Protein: CASSPGGGTDTQYF.

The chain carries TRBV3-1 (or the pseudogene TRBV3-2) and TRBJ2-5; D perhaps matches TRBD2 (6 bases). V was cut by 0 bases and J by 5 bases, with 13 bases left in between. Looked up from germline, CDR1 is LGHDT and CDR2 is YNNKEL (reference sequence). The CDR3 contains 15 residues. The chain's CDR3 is CASSQDPGARETQYF. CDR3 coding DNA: TGTGCCAGCAGCCAAGACCCGGGAGCCCGGGAGACCCAGTACTTC.

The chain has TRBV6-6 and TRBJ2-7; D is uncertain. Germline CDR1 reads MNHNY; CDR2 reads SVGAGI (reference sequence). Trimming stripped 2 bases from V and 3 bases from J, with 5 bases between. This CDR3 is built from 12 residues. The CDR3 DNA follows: TGTGCCAGCAGTTACACGGGCTACGAGCAGTACGTC. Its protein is CASSYTGYEQYV.

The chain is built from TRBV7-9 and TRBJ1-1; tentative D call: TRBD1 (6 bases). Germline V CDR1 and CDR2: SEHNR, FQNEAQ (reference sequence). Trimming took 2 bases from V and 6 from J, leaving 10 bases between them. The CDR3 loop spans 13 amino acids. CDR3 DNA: TGTGCCAGCAGCTTAACAGGGCAGTCTGAAGCTTTCTTT. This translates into CASSLTGQSEAFF. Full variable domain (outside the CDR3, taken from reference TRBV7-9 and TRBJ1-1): DTGVSQNPRHKITKRGQNVTFRCDPISEHNRLYWYRQTLGQGPEFLTYFQNEAQLEKSRLLSDRFSAERPKGSFSTLEIQRTEQGDSAMYLCASSLTGQSEAFFGQGTRLTVV.

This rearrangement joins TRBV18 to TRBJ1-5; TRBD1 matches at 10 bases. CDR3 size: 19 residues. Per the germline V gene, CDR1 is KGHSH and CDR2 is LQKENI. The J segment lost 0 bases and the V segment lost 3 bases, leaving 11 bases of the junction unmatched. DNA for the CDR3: TGTGCCAGCTCACCCGGTATCAGGACAGGGGGTTATAGCAATCAGCCCCAGCATTTT. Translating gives CASSPGIRTGGYSNQPQHF.

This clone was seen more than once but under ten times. The DNA of the CDR3 is TGCGCCAGCAGCCAAGATTTACGATCGGGTCGGACCGGGGAGCTGTTTTTT. Translated, it gives CASSQDLRSGRTGELFF. The chain links TRBV4-1 to TRBJ2-2; D is uncertain. The ends were cut back, 0 bases at V and 5 bases at J, with 16 bases in the middle. The CDR3 sequence is 17 residues long. In germline, CDR1 is MGHRA, CDR2 YSYEKL.

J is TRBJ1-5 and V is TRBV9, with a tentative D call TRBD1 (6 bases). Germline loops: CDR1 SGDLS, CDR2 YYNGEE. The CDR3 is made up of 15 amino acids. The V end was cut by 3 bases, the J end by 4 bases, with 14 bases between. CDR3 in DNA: TGTGCCAGCAGCGCTGATACAGGGTGGAATCAGCCCCAGCATTTT. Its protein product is CASSADTGWNQPQHF.

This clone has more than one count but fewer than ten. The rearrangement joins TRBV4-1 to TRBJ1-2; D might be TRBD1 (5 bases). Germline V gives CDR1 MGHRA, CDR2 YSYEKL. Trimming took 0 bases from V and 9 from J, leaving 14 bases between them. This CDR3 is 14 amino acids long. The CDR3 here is CASSQDFQEGRYTF. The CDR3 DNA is TGCGCCAGCAGCCAAGATTTCCAGGAGGGACGCTACACCTTC.

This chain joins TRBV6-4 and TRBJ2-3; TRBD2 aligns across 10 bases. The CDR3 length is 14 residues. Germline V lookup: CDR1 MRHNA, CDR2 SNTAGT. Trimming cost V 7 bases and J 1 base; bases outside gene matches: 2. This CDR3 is CASKSGGGTDTQYF. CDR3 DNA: TGTGCCAGCAAAAGCGGGGGGGGCACAGATACGCAGTATTTT.

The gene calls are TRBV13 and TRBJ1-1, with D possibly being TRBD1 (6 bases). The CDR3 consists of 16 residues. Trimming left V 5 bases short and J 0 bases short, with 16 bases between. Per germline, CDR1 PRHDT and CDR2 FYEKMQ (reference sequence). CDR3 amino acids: CASSPRGAYMNTEAFF. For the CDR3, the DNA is TGTGCCAGCAGCCCCAGGGGAGCATACATGAACACTGAAGCTTTCTTT.

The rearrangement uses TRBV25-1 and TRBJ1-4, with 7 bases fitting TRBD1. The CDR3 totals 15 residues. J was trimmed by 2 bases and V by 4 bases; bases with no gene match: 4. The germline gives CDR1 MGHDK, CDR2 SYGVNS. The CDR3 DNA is TGTGCCAGCAGTGCCAGGGGGGCCACTAATGAAAAACTGTTTTTT. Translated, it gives CASSARGATNEKLFF.

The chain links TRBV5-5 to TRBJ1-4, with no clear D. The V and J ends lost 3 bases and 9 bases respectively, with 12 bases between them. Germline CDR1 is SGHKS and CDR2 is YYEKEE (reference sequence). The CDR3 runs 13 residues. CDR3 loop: CASSSLIGKKLFF. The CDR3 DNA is TGTGCCAGCAGCTCCCTGATCGGGAAAAAACTGTTTTTT.

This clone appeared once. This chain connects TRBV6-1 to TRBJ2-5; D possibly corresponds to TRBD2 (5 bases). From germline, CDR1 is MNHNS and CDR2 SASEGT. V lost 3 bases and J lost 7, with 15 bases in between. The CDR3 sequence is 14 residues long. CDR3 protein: CASSDRAYEGTQYF. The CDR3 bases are TGTGCCAGCAGTGATAGGGCTTACGAGGGGACCCAGTACTTC.

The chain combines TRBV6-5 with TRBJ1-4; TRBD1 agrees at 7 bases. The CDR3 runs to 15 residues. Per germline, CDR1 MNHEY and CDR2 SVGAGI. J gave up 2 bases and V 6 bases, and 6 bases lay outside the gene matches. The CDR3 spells CASRSDRATNEKLFF. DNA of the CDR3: TGTGCCAGCAGGTCAGACAGGGCCACTAATGAAAAACTGTTTTTT.

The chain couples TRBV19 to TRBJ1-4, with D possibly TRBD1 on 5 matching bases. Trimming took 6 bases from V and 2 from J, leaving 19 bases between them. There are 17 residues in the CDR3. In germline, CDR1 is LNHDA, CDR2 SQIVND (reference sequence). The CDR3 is CASRTRAGTLTNEKLFF. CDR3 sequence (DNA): TGTGCCAGTAGAACTAGAGCGGGGACCCTCACTAATGAAAAACTGTTTTTT.

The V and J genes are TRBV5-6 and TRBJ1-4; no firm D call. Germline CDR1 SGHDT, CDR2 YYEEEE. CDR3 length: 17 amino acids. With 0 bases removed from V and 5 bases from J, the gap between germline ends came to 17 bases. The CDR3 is CASSLVDNFIGNEKLFF. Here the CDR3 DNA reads TGTGCCAGCAGCTTGGTGGATAACTTCATCGGGAATGAAAAACTGTTTTTT.